The 2 T cell receptor beta chains below all came from one sample that was sequenced in a study of spatial heterogeneity in lung cancer. The sample's time point: sample taken at primary tumor resection. Whole RNA obtained from tumor, nontumor lung or frozen PBMC underwent sequencing without sorting. TCRdb reanalysed the 5' RACE reads using MiXCR and keeps one entry per CDR3 protein. The sample has about 38,000 distinct CDR3 sequences, 7.5% seen once. The sequencing used PBMCs, collected at surgery. These receptors were obtained from a male donor with early-stage non-small cell lung cancer.

The V and J genes are TRBV12-3 or TRBV12-4 and TRBJ1-2; TRBD1 matches 8 bases. V was clipped by 6 bases and J by 3 bases; unmatched bases: 12. This CDR3 spans 16 amino acids. CDR3 sequence: CASRPDSGGKDYGYTF. Here the CDR3 DNA reads TGTGCCAGCAGACCCGACTCAGGGGGCAAGGACTATGGCTACACCTTC.

Concerning this clonotype: One end of the junction does not line up with germline, which may come from a read error. The chain employs TRBV20-1 and TRBJ2-7, with 7 nucleotides matching TRBD2. This CDR3 spans 13 amino acids. The germline CDR1 and CDR2 sequences are DFQATT and SNEGSKA (reference sequence). DNA of the CDR3: TGCAGTGCTAGAGATCCCCTGGGGGGGAGAAAGTTTTTC. The encoded protein is CSARDPLGGRKFF.